Listed below are T cell receptor beta chains from one sample, sequenced in a study of Ad26.COV2.S vaccination and SARS-CoV-2 variants. Only in-frame clones appear in the TCRdb table, and some are missing; sequencing was by immunoSEQ multiplex PCR. This sample has roughly 400,000 clones, with approximately 91% found just once. The specimen comprised peripheral blood, sampled in a trial of Ad26.COV2.S vaccine versus placebo. The receptors derive from a person between 18 and 65 years old who received the Ad26.COV2.S COVID-19 vaccine or a placebo. Both conserved end residues are part of each CDR3. A D gene is named only where the DNA matches it firmly. The size entry is marked missing in some rows and otherwise reads once, few, many or a size class.

TRBD1,TRBJ1-1,.,TRBV2,TGTGCCAGCAGAGCGACAGGGGCCCTGAACACTGAAGCTTTCTTT,CASRATGALNTEAFF
.,TRBJ1-3,many,TRBV2,TGTGCCAGCAGTGGGGGCGCAACAGGGAGCGGAAACACCATATATTTT,CASSGGATGSGNTIYF
.,TRBJ2-2,.,TRBV30,TGTGCCTGGAGTGCTATGGCGCTCACCGGGGAGCTGTTTTTT,CAWSAMALTGELFF
.,TRBJ2-3,.,TRBV30,TGTGCCTGGAGCACCACAGATACGCAGTATTTT,CAWSTTDTQYF
TRBD1,TRBJ2-3,.,TRBV5-1,TGCGCCAGCAGCTGGGGGACAGGGCGAGATACGCAGTATTTT,CASSWGTGRDTQYF
TRBD1,TRBJ2-7,.,TRBV2,TGTGCCAGCAGTTTGGGACAGGGGCTCGAGCAGTACTTC,CASSLGQGLEQYF
.,TRBJ2-5,.,TRBV24-1,TGTGCCACAAGTGGAAAGGGGATTGGGGAGACCCAGTACTTC,CATSGKGIGETQYF
TRBD2,TRBJ2-3,once,TRBV7-3,TGTGCCAGCAGCTTAGGCCAGGGGGAACTAGCGGGAGGCCCAGATACGCAGTATTTT,CASSLGQGELAGGPDTQYF
TRBD2,TRBJ2-5,.,TRBV2,TGTGCCAGCAGTGTGGGACTAGCGGGAGTTTTAGAGACCCAGTACTTC,CASSVGLAGVLETQYF
.,TRBJ2-5,.,TRBV25-1,TGTGCCAGCAGTGTTGCAGGCGATACCCAAGAGACCCAGTACTTC,CASSVAGDTQETQYF
.,TRBJ1-1,.,TRBV11-1,TGTGCCAGCAGCTCCCACAAGAACACTGAAGCTTTCTTT,CASSSHKNTEAFF
TRBD2,TRBJ2-3,.,TRBV4-2,TGTGCCAGCAGCCACCGGACTAGCGGGATAACAGATACGCAGTATTTT,CASSHRTSGITDTQYF
TRBD2,TRBJ2-1,.,TRBV5-1,TGCGCCAGCAGCCTGACTAGCGGGAATTATGAGCAGTTCTTC,CASSLTSGNYEQFF
TRBD2,TRBJ2-7,once,TRBV5-1,TGCGCCAGCAGCTTGGGACTAGCGGGAGCAGATTACGAGCAGTACTTC,CASSLGLAGADYEQYF
.,TRBJ1-5,once,TRBV20-1,TGCAGTGCTAGTTGGGGGATGAGCAATCAGCCCCAGCATTTT,CSASWGMSNQPQHF
TRBD2,TRBJ2-5,.,TRBV28,TGTGCCAGCAGTTTGGGGGCGGGAGGGCCCTCGGAGACCCAGTACTTC,CASSLGAGGPSETQYF
TRBD1,TRBJ2-5,.,TRBV7-6,TGTGCCAGCAGCTTAGCGCACAGGGGATTGGAGACCCAGTACTTC,CASSLAHRGLETQYF
.,TRBJ2-1,.,TRBV4-2,TGTGCCAGCAGCCAAGATCACGTGGCTAATGAGCAGTTCTTC,CASSQDHVANEQFF
TRBD1,TRBJ1-3,.,TRBV7-2,TGTGCCAGCAGCAGTCGACAGGGGCCATATTCTGGAAACACCATATATTTT,CASSSRQGPYSGNTIYF
.,TRBJ1-3,few,TRBV19,TGTGCCAGTAGTCTACAGGGATTCTCTGGAAACACCATATATTTT,CASSLQGFSGNTIYF
.,TRBJ1-1,few,TRBV7-9,TGTGCCAGCAGCTTACCGATGAACACTGAAGCTTTCTTT,CASSLPMNTEAFF
.,TRBJ1-1,.,TRBV5-4,TGTGCCAGCAGCGGCCGGGGGGCCAGGCAGAACACTGAAGCTTTCTTT,CASSGRGARQNTEAFF
TRBD2,TRBJ2-7,.,TRBV28,TGTGCCAGCAGTTTAGTAGCGGGAGGGGCCTACGAGCAGTACTTC,CASSLVAGGAYEQYF
TRBD1,TRBJ2-2,.,TRBV11-3,TGTGCCAGCGCACCCACGGGGACAGACACCGGGGAGCTGTTTTTT,CASAPTGTDTGELFF
.,TRBJ2-7,.,TRBV6-1,TGTGCCAGCAGCCCGCGCCCCTCAGGCGAGCAGTACTTC,CASSPRPSGEQYF
TRBD2,TRBJ2-1,.,TRBV6-2/TRBV6-3,TGTGCCAGCAGTGACACCCGGGACTACTACAATGAGCAGTTCTTC,CASSDTRDYYNEQFF
TRBD2,TRBJ2-7,.,TRBV19,TGTGCCAGTAGCCGGGGGGTGGACCCCTCCTACGAGCAGTACTTC,CASSRGVDPSYEQYF
TRBD1,TRBJ1-1,.,TRBV30,TGTGCCTGGACCCGGGACAGGTTTACTGAAGCTTTCTTT,CAWTRDRFTEAFF
.,TRBJ2-1,once,TRBV5-1,TGCGCCAGCACGGTAGCGATGACCTACAATGAGCAGTTCTTC,CASTVAMTYNEQFF
.,TRBJ2-3,.,TRBV19,TGTGCCAGTAGTATAAGGGACCCCCTCGGTACGCAGTATTTT,CASSIRDPLGTQYF
.,TRBJ2-5,.,TRBV4-1,TGCGCCAGCAGCCAAGATCCCACACAAGAGACCCAGTACTTC,CASSQDPTQETQYF
.,TRBJ1-6,.,TRBV19,TGTGCCAGTAGTATCGGAAACAGACGCTCCTATAATTCACCCCTCCACTTT,CASSIGNRRSYNSPLHF
.,TRBJ1-1,.,TRBV5-1,TGCGCCAGCAGCTTGTGGACAGCGAACACTGAAGCTTTCTTT,CASSLWTANTEAFF
.,TRBJ2-2,.,TRBV6-5,TGTGCCAGCAGTTACGCCAGGGTCATAGGCACCGGGGAGCTGTTTTTT,CASSYARVIGTGELFF
.,TRBJ1-4,.,TRBV4-2,TGTGCCAGCAGCCAAGCGGTCGGCGGGAATGAAAAACTGTTTTTT,CASSQAVGGNEKLFF
TRBD2,TRBJ2-7,.,TRBV30,TGTGCCTGGAGGGTTAGCGGGAGCAGGTACGAGCAGTACTTC,CAWRVSGSRYEQYF
.,TRBJ2-2,.,TRBV28,TGTGCCAGCAGTTTAGCCGGGGAGCTGTTTTTT,CASSLAGELFF
.,TRBJ1-3,.,TRBV18,TGTGCCAGCTCACCGGGAAACACCATATATTTT,CASSPGNTIYF
TRBD2,TRBJ2-2,.,TRBV7-7,TGTGCTAGCAGCCCTCTAGCGGGAGTCTGGACCGGGGAGCTGTTTTTT,CASSPLAGVWTGELFF
TRBD1,TRBJ1-1,.,TRBV7-8,TGTGCCAGCAGCTTATTGTCCCGACAGGGTCTGAACACTGAAGCTTTCTTT,CASSLLSRQGLNTEAFF
TRBD1,TRBJ1-6,.,TRBV6-1,TGTGCCAGCAGTGAAGTGGCAGAGGGGGCAGTTAATTCACCCCTCCACTTT,CASSEVAEGAVNSPLHF
TRBD2,TRBJ2-1,.,TRBV7-2,TGTGCCAGCAGCCCCGGACTAGCGGGAGCTGAGCAGTTCTTC,CASSPGLAGAEQFF
TRBD2,TRBJ2-2,.,TRBV2,TGTGCCAGCAGTGGCACTAGCGGTTACACGAACACCGGGGAGCTGTTTTTT,CASSGTSGYTNTGELFF
TRBD2,TRBJ2-3,few,TRBV11-2,TGTGCCAGCAGCTCGAGCGGGAGTACAGATACGCAGTATTTT,CASSSSGSTDTQYF
TRBD2,TRBJ2-6,.,TRBV7-8,TGTGCCAGCAGCACTCGTGGTAGCGGGCCGCCCTCTGGGGCCAACGTCCTGACTTTC,CASSTRGSGPPSGANVLTF
.,TRBJ2-2,.,TRBV27,TGTGCCAGCAGTCCCAGCGGTATCAACACCGGGGAGCTGTTTTTT,CASSPSGINTGELFF